The 23 T cell receptor beta chains given below trace back to one sample, sequenced in a study of T cells in Graves' hyperthyroidism and ophthalmopathy (dated by TCRdb to between 2018 and 2020). Libraries were constructed by multiplex PCR. The sequencing machine was an Illumina HiSeq 2000. The TCR beta CDR3 regions were amplified from the RNA transcripts. The TCR CDR3 was subjected to a first round of RT-PCR using the HTBI primer set and the Qiagen OneStep RT-PCR kit. The public reads were run again by TCRdb, first through fastp at Q25 and then through MiXCR, and only productive beta chains were kept. One record per CDR3 amino acid sequence lists the most common genes and DNA. Recorded for this sample are about 740,000 distinct CDR3 sequences; 13% to 15% of them occurred a single time. The ten largest account for about 10% of the sample. Sequencing used blood. These receptors came from a woman younger than 30 with Graves' hyperthyroidism.

V usage is TRBV5-8 and J usage is TRBJ2-7; TRBD2 matches 8 bases. With V trimmed by 0 bases and J by 1 base, 18 bases remained unmatched. Germline CDR1 reads SGHTS; CDR2 reads YDEGEE. This CDR3 is 20 amino acids long. The CDR3 coding sequence is TGTGCCAGCAGCTTGGTCTGGAAGACTAGCGTAAAAGGGCGGTCCTACGAGCAGTACTTC. Protein: CASSLVWKTSVKGRSYEQYF.

A few counts support this clonotype. For the CDR3, the DNA is TGTGCCAGCAGTGATTCCCTAGCGGGCATCTACAATGAGCAGTTCTTC. As protein: CASSDSLAGIYNEQFF. V usage is TRBV6-1 and J usage is TRBJ2-1; 8 positions agree with TRBD2. The CDR3 runs to 16 residues. V trimming: 3 bases; J trimming: 3 bases; junction bases outside the gene matches: 7. Germline V gene data show CDR1 as MNHNS and CDR2 as SASEGT.

CDR3 sequence reads: CSARSRARGLSGANVLTF. The CDR3 DNA follows: TGCAGTGCTAGGTCAAGGGCGAGGGGGCTCTCTGGGGCCAACGTCCTGACTTTC. V and J are TRBV20-1 and TRBJ2-6, with 7 bases lining up with TRBD1. The junction had 11 bases not matched to a gene; V was cut back by 3 bases and J by 0 bases. Looked up from germline, CDR1 is DFQATT and CDR2 is SNEGSKA (reference sequence). The CDR3 extends over 18 amino acids.

This clonotype was recorded many times. The V and J genes are TRBV11-3 and TRBJ1-1; D is undetermined. V dropped 5 bases and J dropped 5 bases, with 12 bases sitting between them. This CDR3 region has 13 residues. Per germline, CDR1 SGHNT and CDR2 YENEEA. For the CDR3, the DNA is TGTGCCAGCAGCAACACTCTGAGGACTGAAGCTTTCTTT. The encoded protein is CASSNTLRTEAFF.

This clonotype was counted ten times or more. The V gene is TRBV30, the J gene TRBJ1-4, with D perhaps TRBD1 (6 bases). Germline V gives CDR1 GTSNPN, CDR2 SVGIG (reference sequence). The CDR3 extends over 14 amino acids. The V and J ends lost 0 bases and 4 bases respectively, with 9 bases between them. CDR3 nucleotides: TGTGCCTGGAGTGTAGGGGGGAATAATGAAAAACTGTTTTTT. Protein sequence: CAWSVGGNNEKLFF. The complete variable domain, with remaining parts taken from reference TRBV30 and TRBJ1-4, reads SQTIHQWPATLVQPVGSPLSLECTVEGTSNPNLYWYRQAAGRGLQLLFYSVGIGQISSEVPQNLSASRPQDRQFILSSKKLLLSDSGFYLCAWSVGGNNEKLFFGSGTQLSVL.

The sample holds many counts of this clonotype. The CDR3 spells CASSYSGVSTNYGYTF. In DNA form, the CDR3 reads TGTGCCAGCAGTTACTCGGGCGTCAGCACTAACTATGGCTACACCTTC. The chain carries TRBV6-6 and TRBJ1-2, with D unresolved. The germline gives CDR1 MNHNY, CDR2 SVGAGI (reference sequence). Trimming removed 0 bases at V and 0 bases at J, with 11 bases between. The CDR3 is made up of 16 amino acids.

This clonotype was observed many times. The chain has TRBV7-3 and TRBJ2-7; 9 bases are shared with TRBD2. Losses at the gene ends were 3 bases for V and 1 base for J; bases not matched to a gene: 25. The CDR3 totals 22 residues. Per the germline V gene, CDR1 is SGHTA and CDR2 is FQGTGA. The CDR3 sequence is CASSFTQPELAGRTWESYEQYF. In nucleotides, the CDR3 is TGTGCCAGCAGCTTCACCCAGCCCGAACTAGCGGGCCGTACGTGGGAGTCCTACGAGCAGTACTTC.

The chain uses TRBV3-1 and TRBJ2-1; the D gene is possibly TRBD2 (5 bases). This CDR3 is built from 13 residues. V was cut by 3 bases and J by 8 bases, with 11 bases left in between. Germline values: CDR1 LGHDT, CDR2 YNNKEL (reference sequence). CDR3 coding DNA: TGTGCCAGCAGCCACGGATCTAGCTATGAGCAGTTCTTC. Encoded protein: CASSHGSSYEQFF.

This sequence joins TRBV27 and TRBJ2-1; perhaps TRBD1 as D (6 bases). Germline V lookup: CDR1 MNHEY, CDR2 SMNVEV (reference sequence). This CDR3 is built from 12 residues. V was pared by 6 bases and J by 8 bases, with 11 bases between. The CDR3 loop is CASRKAGDEQFF. The DNA for the CDR3 is TGTGCCAGCAGGAAGGCAGGGGATGAGCAGTTCTTC.

The V gene is TRBV7-9, the J gene TRBJ2-1; D gene unclear. Germline V gives CDR1 SEHNR, CDR2 FQNEAQ (reference sequence). The CDR3 loop spans 15 amino acids. V was cut by 1 base and J by 8 bases, with 15 bases left in between. The CDR3 region is CASSLGLLVSDEQFF. DNA of the CDR3: TGTGCCAGCAGCTTAGGTCTTCTAGTATCGGATGAGCAGTTCTTC.

The CDR3 reads CASSYQGLGNQPQHF. The CDR3 nucleotides read TGTGCCAGCAGTTACCAGGGGTTGGGCAATCAGCCCCAGCATTTT. This chain joins TRBV6-2 or TRBV6-3 and TRBJ1-5, with D possibly matching TRBD1 (6 bases). V shed 2 bases and J shed 2 bases, with 10 bases lying between them. This CDR3 comprises 15 residues. Germline V CDR1 and CDR2: MNHEY, SVGEGT.

This clonotype occurred once. The chain combines TRBV7-8 with TRBJ1-1; D might be TRBD1 (5 bases). V was cut by 4 bases and J by 6 bases, with 18 bases left in between. Germline-derived CDR1 and CDR2 are SGHVS and FQNEAQ. This CDR3 spans 15 amino acids. The CDR3 sequence: CASSSGPRARAEAFF. The CDR3 coding sequence is TGTGCCAGCAGCTCGGGACCCCGGGCAAGAGCTGAAGCTTTCTTT.

The sample holds a few counts of this clonotype. The rearrangement uses TRBV6-1 and TRBJ1-4; D perhaps matches TRBD1 (5 bases). There are 14 residues in the CDR3. Trimming took 5 bases from V and 4 from J, leaving 11 bases between them. Germline assignment: CDR1 MNHNS and CDR2 SASEGT. The CDR3 spells CASSPGTFNEKLFF. The CDR3 DNA follows: TGTGCCAGCAGTCCCGGGACTTTTAATGAAAAACTGTTTTTT.

The V gene is TRBV24-1, the J gene TRBJ2-7; 10 nucleotides agree with TRBD2. CDR3 length: 15 residues. CDR1 and CDR2 from the germline V gene are KGHDR and SFDVKD. V lost 4 bases to trimming and J lost 4 bases; unmatched junction nucleotides: 6. Here the CDR3 DNA reads TGTGCCACCAGTGAACAGCGGGAGGGCCGGTACGAGCAGTACTTC. Its translation: CATSEQREGRYEQYF.

This clonotype was observed at least ten times. This chain joins TRBV30 and TRBJ1-5, with D possibly matching TRBD1 (6 bases). CDR1 is GTSNPN, CDR2 SVGIG, per germline (reference sequence). The germline V and J ends were trimmed by 2 bases and 2 bases, with 16 bases remaining between them. CDR3 length: 16 amino acids. The CDR3, as DNA: TGTGCCTGGAGTAAGAAGGGGGGCCGTGGCAATCAGCCCCAGCATTTT. Translation gives CAWSKKGGRGNQPQHF. Full variable domain (missing parts from reference TRBV30 and TRBJ1-5): SQTIHQWPATLVQPVGSPLSLECTVEGTSNPNLYWYRQAAGRGLQLLFYSVGIGQISSEVPQNLSASRPQDRQFILSSKKLLLSDSGFYLCAWSKKGGRGNQPQHFGDGTRLSIL.

Notes on this clonotype: This may arise from a read error, as a much more abundant clone is one base away. This chain connects TRBV2 to TRBJ1-5; no definite D call. Germline CDR1 reads SNHLY; CDR2 reads FYNNEI. V lost 8 bases to trimming and J lost 4 bases, with 12 bases between them. The CDR3 spans 13 residues. CDR3 DNA: TGTGCCAGCGAGGGAAATCCAAATCAGCCCCAGCATTTT. Encoded protein: CASEGNPNQPQHF.

This clonotype was seen many times. V and J are TRBV28 and TRBJ2-5; D not certain. CDR3 length equals 13 residues. V gave up 6 bases and J gave up 2 bases, with 10 bases separating them. Germline loops: CDR1 MDHEN, CDR2 SYDVKM. In DNA form, the CDR3 reads TGTGCCAGCAGATCAGCTCCACAAGAGACCCAGTACTTC. Its translation: CASRSAPQETQYF.

This clonotype has a count of ten or more. The chain is built from TRBV5-1 and TRBJ2-1; D is unresolved. The germline V gene encodes CDR1 SGHRS and CDR2 YFSETQ. The CDR3 has 14 residues. Deletions cut 2 bases from V and 7 bases from J, with 13 bases between. CDR3 region: CASSFVGWANEQFF. The CDR3 DNA reads TGCGCCAGCAGCTTTGTGGGGTGGGCGAATGAGCAGTTCTTC. Using reference TRBV5-1 and TRBJ2-1 for the parts outside the CDR3, the full variable domain is KAGVTQTPRYLIKTRGQQVTLSCSPISGHRSVSWYQQTPGQGLQFLFEYFSETQRNKGNFPGRFSGRQFSNSRSEMNVSTLELGDSALYLCASSFVGWANEQFFGPGTRLTVL.

This clonotype came up a few times. V is TRBV7-9 and J is TRBJ2-1; 7 bases agree with TRBD1. The V and J ends lost 6 bases and 9 bases, in that order; junction bases with no gene match: 14. The CDR3 sequence is 15 residues long. Germline V CDR1 and CDR2: SEHNR, FQNEAQ (reference sequence). The CDR3 region has the DNA TGTGCCAGCAGTTCCACCGCCGGGACAGCTCTTGAGCAGTTCTTC. Protein: CASSSTAGTALEQFF.

This sequence joins TRBV9 and TRBJ2-1; 7 bases fit TRBD2. Per the germline V gene, CDR1 is SGDLS and CDR2 is YYNGEE. The V segment lost 2 bases and the J segment 8 bases; nucleotides outside the gene matches: 7. The CDR3 loop spans 14 amino acids. CDR3 residues: CASSVGGRGDEQFF. The CDR3, as DNA: TGTGCCAGCAGCGTTGGCGGGAGAGGGGATGAGCAGTTCTTC.

The table lists this clonotype with many counts. The chain is built from TRBV11-3 and TRBJ1-1, with D possibly TRBD1 on 5 matching bases. Per germline, CDR1 SGHNT and CDR2 YENEEA. CDR3 length: 13 amino acids. Trimming pared 3 bases from V and 5 bases from J, leaving 10 bases between. CDR3 nucleotide sequence: TGTGCCAGCAGCTTGGCAGGGAAAACTGAAGCTTTCTTT. Its translation: CASSLAGKTEAFF.

The chain joins TRBV10-3 to TRBJ2-3, with unresolved D. TRBJ1-5 matches the DNA end more closely, so the J call is doubtful. The CDR3 is 14 amino acids. Germline assignment: CDR1 ENHRY and CDR2 SYGVKD. CDR3 in amino acids: CAIRGSENTDTQHF. CDR3 nucleotide sequence: TGTGCCATCAGAGGTAGCGAGAACACAGATACGCAGCATTTT.

This chain connects TRBV29-1 to TRBJ1-1; no clear D. The CDR3 is 14 amino acids. Germline assignment: CDR1 SQVTM and CDR2 ANQGSEA. V lost 6 bases and J lost 0, with 14 bases in between. CDR3 amino acids: CSVNDQVMNTEAFF. CDR3 in DNA: TGCAGCGTGAATGACCAGGTCATGAACACTGAAGCTTTCTTT.